Below are 6 T cell receptor beta chains sequenced from a single sample in a study of human T cells and chemical hapten exposure. TCRdb analysed the RACE reads with MiXCR anew, one entry per CDR3 protein. The sample gives around 99,000 distinct CDR3 sequences, 9.5% to 15% of which show up once; approximately 2% is in the top ten. As for time point: patch test 1, 2 weeks after DPC sensitization. The treatment: therapeutic diphenylcyclopropenone sensitization with weekly scalp DPC. The starting material was whole blood, obtained in connection with sensitization to the hapten diphenylcyclopropenone (DPC). The source of these receptors is a woman in her forties with alopecia areata. Some clones in this sample may be carry-over from other donors' samples.

CDR3 region: CASSLAGRTEAFF. The CDR3 DNA reads TGCGCCAGCAGCTTGGCTGGGAGGACTGAAGCTTTCTTT. The V and J genes are TRBV5-1 and TRBJ1-1, with D unclear. Trimming stripped 0 bases from V and 5 bases from J, with 8 bases between. CDR1 SGHRS and CDR2 YFSETQ come from the germline V gene. The CDR3 is made up of 13 amino acids.

This clonotype has a handful of counts. The chain uses TRBV18 and TRBJ2-4; 7 bases are shared with TRBD1. Trimming cost V 1 base and J 1 base; bases outside gene matches: 7. The CDR3 totals 17 residues. Germline-derived CDR1 and CDR2 are KGHSH and LQKENI. The DNA of the CDR3 is TGTGCCAGCTCACCACGGGAACAGGGGTGGGCCAAAAACATTCAGTACTTC. It encodes CASSPREQGWAKNIQYF.

The chain couples TRBV4-2 to TRBJ2-6; D uncertain. Germline lookup yields CDR1 LGHNA and CDR2 YNFKEQ. CDR3 length: 15 residues. V shed 1 base and J shed 0 bases, with 4 bases lying between them. CDR3 sequence: CASSQGGSGANVLTF. The DNA for the CDR3 is TGTGCCAGCAGCCAAGGCGGCTCTGGGGCCAACGTCCTGACTTTC.

There are a few counts of this clonotype. This sequence joins TRBV28 and TRBJ1-1, with TRBD1 as a possible D gene (6 bases). V lost 5 bases, J lost 4 bases, and 11 bases lay in between. This CDR3 comprises 13 residues. Germline-derived CDR1 and CDR2 are MDHEN and SYDVKM. CDR3 nucleotide sequence: TGTGCCAGCAGTCTTACAGGGTTCACTGAAGCTTTCTTT. Translation gives CASSLTGFTEAFF.

This clonotype was detected ten times or more. V gene TRBV4-1 combines with J gene TRBJ1-5, with 9 bases identical to TRBD1. From germline, CDR1 is MGHRA and CDR2 YSYEKL. The CDR3 is 15 residues long. V lost 4 bases and J lost 7; bases outside the gene matches: 8. In DNA, the CDR3 is TGCGCCAGCAGCCCAAGACAGGGGGTCGACCAGCCCCAGCATTTT. Protein product: CASSPRQGVDQPQHF.

A few counts support this clonotype. The V gene is TRBV5-6, the J gene TRBJ2-1; possibly TRBD1 or TRBD2 for D (5 bases each). This CDR3 spans 15 amino acids. V gave up 5 bases and J gave up 2 bases, with 14 bases separating them. Germline loops: CDR1 SGHDT, CDR2 YYEEEE. The CDR3 coding sequence is TGTGCCAGCAGGGTAACCGGGACGGCCTACAATGAGCAGTTCTTC. Translation gives CASRVTGTAYNEQFF.